This section outlines one T cell receptor (beta chain) sequence together with its context. Patients aged 18 to 65 had newly diagnosed hyperthyroidism that had lasted under 2 months. This entry comes from a study of T cells in Graves' hyperthyroidism and ophthalmopathy. From RNA transcripts, TCR beta CDR3 regions were amplified. During a first-round RT-PCR of the TCR CDR3, the HTBI primer set was used. Using its own MiXCR run on the multiplex PCR reads, TCRdb lists one record per CDR3 protein. The sample has some 800,000 distinct CDR3 sequences; roughly 40% are singletons. Sequencing input: blood. The sequence came from a man aged 18 to 30 with Graves' hyperthyroidism.

The CDR3 is CASSQDPRQGSTRFGEKLFF. DNA of the CDR3: TGTGCCAGCAGCCAAGATCCGCGACAGGGGTCGACCCGATTTGGAGAAAAACTGTTTTTT. The rearrangement links TRBV7-2 to TRBJ1-4, with TRBD1 matching over 8 bases. CDR3 length: 20 residues. In germline, CDR1 is SGHTA, CDR2 FQGNSA. V lost 5 bases and J lost 8; bases outside the gene matches: 25.